The 26 T cell receptor beta chains presented below share a single source sample, sequenced in a study of blood T cell repertoires in COVID-19. Produced via immunoSEQ multiplex PCR; TCRdb's table is partial and in-frame only. This sample has approximately 50,000 clones; approximately 89% occur once, and the top ten carry about 27%. Material for sequencing was peripheral blood. The receptor source for this set is a woman older than 75 with acute or convalescent COVID-19.

The chain uses TRBV29-1 and TRBJ1-2; D is unclear. From germline, CDR1 is SQVTM and CDR2 ANQGSEA. Trimming removed 4 bases at V and 4 bases at J, with 10 bases between. CDR3 length: 12 residues. CDR3 region: CSVVAFGYGYTF. The DNA for the CDR3 is TGCAGCGTTGTAGCTTTCGGCTATGGCTACACCTTC.

The rearrangement uses TRBV15 and TRBJ1-1; D is unclear. Trimming cost V 4 bases and J 1 base, with 10 bases left between them. Germline V gives CDR1 LNHNV, CDR2 YYDKDF (reference sequence). The CDR3 is made up of 14 amino acids. This chain's CDR3 is CATSNRVGNTEAFF. Written as DNA, the CDR3 is TGTGCCACCAGCAATCGGGTAGGGAACACTGAAGCTTTCTTT. The entire variable domain, with the rest obtained from reference TRBV15 and TRBJ1-1, is as follows: DAMVIQNPRYQVTQFGKPVTLSCSQTLNHNVMYWYQQKSSQAPKLLFHYYDKDFNNEADTPDNFQSRRPNTSFCFLDIRSPGLGDTAMYLCATSNRVGNTEAFFGQGTRLTVV.

This clone has only one observation. The chain uses TRBV7-9 and TRBJ2-1; 10 nucleotides agree with TRBD1. The CDR3 loop spans 14 amino acids. In germline, CDR1 is SEHNR, CDR2 FQNEAQ (reference sequence). Unmatched junction bases numbered 9, after V lost 5 bases and J lost 11 bases. As DNA, the CDR3 is TGTGCCAGCAGCCCCGGGACAGGGGTTGGGAAGCAGTTCTTC. It encodes CASSPGTGVGKQFF.

The rearrangement uses TRBV4-1 and TRBJ1-5, with TRBD1 identical over 9 bases. Germline V lookup: CDR1 MGHRA, CDR2 YSYEKL. The V and J ends lost 1 base and 5 bases, in that order; junction bases with no gene match: 3. The CDR3 has 15 residues. The CDR3 protein is CASSQVGQGDQPQHF. The CDR3 coding sequence is TGCGCCAGCAGCCAAGTGGGACAGGGTGATCAGCCCCAGCATTTT.

The chain uses TRBV5-1 and TRBJ2-6; the D gene is possibly TRBD1 (5 bases). Between the trimmed V and J ends, which lost 4 bases and 4 bases, there was a span of 15 bases. CDR3 size: 16 residues. Per the germline V gene, CDR1 is SGHRS and CDR2 is YFSETQ. CDR3: CASSLRPGSGANVLTF. CDR3 DNA: TGCGCCAGCAGCCTACGACCAGGGTCAGGGGCCAACGTCCTGACTTTC.

The chain combines TRBV11-2 with TRBJ2-3, with TRBD2 matching over 8 bases. This CDR3 is built from 17 residues. V lost 5 bases, J lost 3 bases, and 13 bases stayed unmatched. The germline V gene encodes CDR1 SGHAT and CDR2 FQNNGV. The CDR3 DNA reads TGTGCCAGCAGCCCGCGGCGGGTAGCGGGGTTAACAGATACGCAGTATTTT. Protein product: CASSPRRVAGLTDTQYF.

This clone was recorded a few times. The chain is built from TRBV6-4 and TRBJ1-6, with 8 bases lining up with TRBD1. The CDR3 covers 18 residues. Germline CDR1 and CDR2: MRHNA and SNTAGT. V was clipped by 3 bases and J by 3 bases; unmatched bases: 10. In nucleotides, the CDR3 is TGTGCCAGCAGTGAGTCCGCCGGGACAGGACTCTATAATTCACCCCTCCACTTT. Residues: CASSESAGTGLYNSPLHF.

V gene TRBV3-1 (or the pseudogene TRBV3-2) combines with J gene TRBJ1-3; 10 bases align to TRBD1. Germline V gene sequence: CDR1 LGHDT, CDR2 YNNKEL (reference sequence). CDR3 length: 15 amino acids. J was trimmed by 7 bases and V by 1 base; bases with no gene match: 4. The CDR3 sequence: CASSQAGTGANTIYF. As DNA, the CDR3 is TGTGCCAGCAGCCAAGCAGGGACAGGGGCGAACACCATATATTTT.

The gene calls are TRBV19 and TRBJ2-4; 9 bases fit TRBD2. The CDR3 length is 18 residues. V was pared by 6 bases and J by 8 bases, with 20 bases of the junction left unmatched. In germline, CDR1 is LNHDA, CDR2 SQIVND (reference sequence). The CDR3 protein is CASSDWWARGGSGDIQYF. The CDR3 nucleotides are TGTGCCAGTAGCGATTGGTGGGCGCGGGGGGGAAGTGGAGACATTCAGTACTTC.

J is TRBJ2-2 and V is TRBV5-1, with D tentatively TRBD2 (5 bases). V shed 2 bases and J shed 6 bases, with 14 bases lying between them. The germline CDR1 and CDR2 sequences are SGHRS and YFSETQ. This CDR3 region has 15 residues. The CDR3 DNA reads TGCGCCAGCAGCTTCTCTCGCGGGTCCGCCGGGGAGCTGTTTTTT. Protein product: CASSFSRGSAGELFF. Full variable domain (outside the CDR3, taken from reference TRBV5-1 and TRBJ2-2): KAGVTQTPRYLIKTRGQQVTLSCSPISGHRSVSWYQQTPGQGLQFLFEYFSETQRNKGNFPGRFSGRQFSNSRSEMNVSTLELGDSALYLCASSFSRGSAGELFFGEGSRLTVL.

The J gene is TRBJ2-1, the V gene TRBV2; 10 positions agree with TRBD1. V was pared by 6 bases and J by 6 bases, with 2 bases of the junction left unmatched. Germline V gives CDR1 SNHLY, CDR2 FYNNEI. The CDR3 sequence is 13 residues long. The chain's CDR3 is CASSGDRGNEQFF. Written as DNA, the CDR3 is TGTGCCAGCAGCGGGGACAGGGGCAATGAGCAGTTCTTC.

The V gene is TRBV6-5, the J gene TRBJ2-7; 9 nucleotides line up with TRBD1. The CDR3 extends over 10 amino acids. Per germline, CDR1 MNHEY and CDR2 SVGAGI. CDR3 sequence reads: CASSYRTGAV. In nucleotides, the CDR3 is TGTGCCAGCAGTTACAGGACAGGGGCCGTC.

The chain carries TRBV2 and TRBJ2-2; D ambiguous. The CDR3 contains 15 residues. CDR1 and CDR2 from the germline V gene are SNHLY and FYNNEI. Trimming shortened V by 3 bases and J by 7 bases, and 15 bases separated the two germline ends. The CDR3 DNA sequence: TGTGCCAGCAGTGAGGAGCTCCAGCGCGGCGGGGAGCTGTTTTTT. Amino acid sequence: CASSEELQRGGELFF.

V and J are TRBV19 and TRBJ2-1; D unresolved. The CDR3 runs to 13 residues. Trimming pared 3 bases from V and 7 bases from J, leaving 10 bases between. Germline assignment: CDR1 LNHDA and CDR2 SQIVND (reference sequence). This CDR3 reads CASSISGWNEQFF. The DNA of the CDR3 is TGTGCCAGTAGTATCTCAGGCTGGAATGAGCAGTTCTTC.

The V and J genes are TRBV10-3 and TRBJ2-5; the match to TRBD1 covers 7 bases. V lost 6 bases to trimming and J lost 2 bases; unmatched junction nucleotides: 3. This CDR3 is built from 13 residues. Germline CDR1 ENHRY, CDR2 SYGVKD. As DNA, the CDR3 is TGTGCCATCAGCGTGGGACAGCAAGAGACCCAGTACTTC. It specifies CAISVGQQETQYF.

The rearrangement joins TRBV20-1 to TRBJ2-5; the D gene is possibly TRBD2 (6 bases). Germline-derived CDR1 and CDR2 are DFQATT and SNEGSKA (reference sequence). The CDR3 is 11 residues long. Trimming left V 3 bases short and J 4 bases short, with 6 bases between. This chain's CDR3 is CSASGGETQYF. DNA of the CDR3: TGCAGTGCTAGCGGGGGAGAGACCCAGTACTTC.

The chain links TRBV6-5 to TRBJ1-3; tentatively, D is TRBD1 (5 bases). CDR3 length: 14 amino acids. Germline V gene sequence: CDR1 MNHEY, CDR2 SVGAGI. V gave up 8 bases and J gave up 0 bases, with 11 bases separating them. The CDR3 sequence: CASRQGSSGNTIYF. The CDR3 bases are TGTGCCAGCCGTCAGGGCTCCTCTGGAAACACCATATATTTT.

The chain couples TRBV15 to TRBJ2-2; 9 nucleotides align to TRBD1. There are 16 residues in the CDR3. Trimming cost V 4 bases and J 4 bases; bases outside gene matches: 7. Germline CDR1 and CDR2: LNHNV and YYDKDF (reference sequence). In DNA, the CDR3 is TGTGCCACCAGCAAACAGGGGGCTATGGTCACCGGGGAGCTGTTTTTT. The encoded protein is CATSKQGAMVTGELFF.

The chain couples TRBV5-1 to TRBJ1-4; 9 bases agree with TRBD1. The CDR3 runs 14 residues. The junction had 6 bases not matched to a gene; V was cut back by 4 bases and J by 8 bases. Germline lookup yields CDR1 SGHRS and CDR2 YFSETQ. CDR3 nucleotides: TGCGCCAGCAGCCCCGGGACAGGGAGAGAAAAACTGTTTTTT. Amino acids: CASSPGTGREKLFF.

This chain connects TRBV13 to TRBJ2-2; TRBD2 might be the D (6 bases). V was pared by 0 bases and J by 8 bases, with 16 bases between. Germline loops: CDR1 PRHDT, CDR2 FYEKMQ (reference sequence). The CDR3 has 16 residues. The CDR3 is CASSLGRGAPLGELFF. The CDR3 DNA sequence: TGTGCCAGCAGCTTAGGGCGCGGGGCCCCGCTGGGGGAGCTGTTTTTT.

J is TRBJ1-1 and V is TRBV27, with TRBD1 as a possible D gene (6 bases). CDR1 and CDR2 from the germline V gene are MNHEY and SMNVEV (reference sequence). The CDR3 has 15 amino acids. V was trimmed by 8 bases and J by 0 bases, leaving 16 bases between them. DNA for the CDR3: TGTGCCAGCCACGGGGGGGCAGTGATGAACACTGAAGCTTTCTTT. Protein: CASHGGAVMNTEAFF.

CDR3 in DNA: TGTGCCAGCAGTTTACAGGAAAAACTGTTTTTT. Translation: CASSLQEKLFF. The chain combines TRBV12-3 or TRBV12-4 with TRBJ1-4; D remains ambiguous. The CDR3 consists of 11 residues. The germline V and J ends were trimmed by 2 bases and 8 bases, with 3 bases remaining between them.

The chain carries TRBV5-1 and TRBJ1-1; 7 bases line up with TRBD1. Germline V gives CDR1 SGHRS, CDR2 YFSETQ. The ends lost 0 bases at V and 8 bases at J; junction bases unmatched: 13. CDR3 length equals 16 residues. The CDR3 coding sequence is TGCGCCAGCAGCTTGGCGGGGGTCAGGGGGAGCCCCGAAGCTTTCTTT. It translates to CASSLAGVRGSPEAFF.

This chain joins TRBV5-1 and TRBJ1-4; D gene unclear. Germline assignment: CDR1 SGHRS and CDR2 YFSETQ. The CDR3 runs 13 residues. The V and J ends lost 1 base and 2 bases respectively, with 3 bases between them. In DNA, the CDR3 is TGCGCCAGCAGCTTGTATACTAATGAAAAACTGTTTTTT. Amino acids: CASSLYTNEKLFF. The variable domain in full, with the rest retrieved from reference TRBV5-1 and TRBJ1-4, is KAGVTQTPRYLIKTRGQQVTLSCSPISGHRSVSWYQQTPGQGLQFLFEYFSETQRNKGNFPGRFSGRQFSNSRSEMNVSTLELGDSALYLCASSLYTNEKLFFGSGTQLSVL.

The rearrangement links TRBV5-5 to TRBJ2-7; the match to TRBD1 covers 12 bases. With 1 base clipped from V and 5 bases from J, the junction kept 4 bases outside the gene matches. Germline-derived CDR1 and CDR2 are SGHKS and YYEKEE (reference sequence). CDR3 length equals 15 residues. CDR3 DNA: TGTGCCAGCAGCTTGATGGGACAGGGGGCCGACGAGCAGTACGTC. It encodes CASSLMGQGADEQYV.

The J gene is TRBJ1-2, the V gene TRBV18, with a tentative D call TRBD1 (6 bases). The CDR3 has 15 residues. Trimming left V 5 bases short and J 2 bases short, with 15 bases between. The V gene's germline CDR1 is KGHSH and CDR2 LQKENI. CDR3 bases: TGTGCCAGCTCAGCCTCCGGGACACAAAACTATGGCTACACCTTC. It is translated as CASSASGTQNYGYTF.